The T cell receptor beta chain under discussion was sequenced for a study of blood T cell repertoires in COVID-19. Overall study: T cells, B-cell-depleted T cells, or PBMCs supplied cDNA or gDNA.

This clone was picked up a small number of times. J was trimmed by 6 bases and V by 4 bases; bases with no gene match: 20. Per germline, CDR1 LGHDT and CDR2 YNNKEL (reference sequence). CDR3 length equals 19 residues. Per the authors' pipeline: Scientists estimated how many nucleated cells there were by amplifying reference gene primers. Only in-frame clones appear in the TCRdb table, and some are missing; sequencing was by immunoSEQ multiplex PCR. V and J calls and clone size are those listed in that table; D and trimming were worked out from the DNA. The sample has some 130,000 clones, roughly four fifths seen once.

Sequencing was carried out using peripheral blood. This clonotype originated in a man aged 35 to 55 with active or convalescent COVID-19. This chain connects TRBV3-1 (or the pseudogene TRBV3-2) to TRBJ1-5, with 8 bases fitting TRBD1. The CDR3 nucleotides read TGTGCCAGCAGCCTATCCCGACAGGGGCCTACGAGGCTGTCTCAGCCCCAGCATTTT. Translation gives CASSLSRQGPTRLSQPQHF.